This TCR beta chain was observed in a study of T-cell memory formation after mild COVID-19. This clonotype was detected a few times. Via MiXCR, TCRdb re-called the 5' RACE reads, giving one row per CDR3 protein. The data show under 550,000 distinct CDR3 sequences, about 20% seen once. V was shortened by 0 bases and J by 3 bases, with 15 bases between the two germline ends. The CDR3 consists of 16 residues. Germline CDR1 reads MNHEY; CDR2 reads SVGAGI. Sequences were obtained from PBMCs or a T cell subset sorted from them (not recorded which). This sequence joins TRBV6-5 and TRBJ2-7; possible D gene TRBD1, 6 bases. This TCR was sampled from a man younger than 35 who had mild COVID-19 (a few samples of this study predate the infection). Cell type and time point are not known. The CDR3 loop reads CASSYSAGDALYEQYF. The CDR3 DNA follows: TGTGCCAGCAGTTACTCGGCAGGGGACGCTCTCTACGAGCAGTACTTC.